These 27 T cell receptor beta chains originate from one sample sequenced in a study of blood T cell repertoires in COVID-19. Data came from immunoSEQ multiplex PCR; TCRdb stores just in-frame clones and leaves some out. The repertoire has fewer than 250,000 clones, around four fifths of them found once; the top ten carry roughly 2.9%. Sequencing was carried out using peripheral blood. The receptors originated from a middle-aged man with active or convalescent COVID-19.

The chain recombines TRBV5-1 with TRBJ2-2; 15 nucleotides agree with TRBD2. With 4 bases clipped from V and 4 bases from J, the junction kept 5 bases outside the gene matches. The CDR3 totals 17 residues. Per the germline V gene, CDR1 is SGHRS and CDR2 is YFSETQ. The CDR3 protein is CASSTGLAGGGTGELFF. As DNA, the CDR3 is TGCGCCAGCAGCACCGGACTAGCGGGAGGGGGCACCGGGGAGCTGTTTTTT.

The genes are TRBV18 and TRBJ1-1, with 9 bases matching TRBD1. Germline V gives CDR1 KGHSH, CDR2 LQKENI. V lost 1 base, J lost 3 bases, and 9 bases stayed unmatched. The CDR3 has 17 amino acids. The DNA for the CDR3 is TGTGCCAGCTCACCACAGGACAGGGGAATATGGGACACTGAAGCTTTCTTT. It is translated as CASSPQDRGIWDTEAFF.

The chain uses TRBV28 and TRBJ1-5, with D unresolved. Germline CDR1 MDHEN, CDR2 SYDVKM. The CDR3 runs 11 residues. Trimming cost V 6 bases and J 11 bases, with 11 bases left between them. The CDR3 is CASRFSSSQHF. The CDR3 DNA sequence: TGTGCCAGCAGATTTTCGAGTTCCCAGCATTTT.

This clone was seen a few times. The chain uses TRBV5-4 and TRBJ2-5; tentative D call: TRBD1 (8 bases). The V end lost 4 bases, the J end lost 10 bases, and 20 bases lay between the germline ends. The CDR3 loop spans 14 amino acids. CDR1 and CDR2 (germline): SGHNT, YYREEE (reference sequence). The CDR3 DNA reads TGTGCCAGCAGCAACGTACAGGGGGGGGGCTTCCAGTACTTC. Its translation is CASSNVQGGGFQYF.

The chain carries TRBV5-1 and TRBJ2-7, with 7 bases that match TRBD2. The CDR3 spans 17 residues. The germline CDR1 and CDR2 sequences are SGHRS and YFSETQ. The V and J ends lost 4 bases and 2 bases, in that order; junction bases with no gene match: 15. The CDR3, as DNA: TGCGCCAGCAGCGCCCCCCCAGCGGGGCCCGAACCCTACGAGCAGTACTTC. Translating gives CASSAPPAGPEPYEQYF.

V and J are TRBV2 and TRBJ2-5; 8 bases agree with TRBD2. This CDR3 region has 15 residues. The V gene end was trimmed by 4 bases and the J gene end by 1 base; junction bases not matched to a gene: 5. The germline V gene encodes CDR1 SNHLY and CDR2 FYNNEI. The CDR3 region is CASSVSGGGQETQYF. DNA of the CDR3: TGTGCCAGCAGTGTCTCGGGAGGGGGCCAAGAGACCCAGTACTTC.

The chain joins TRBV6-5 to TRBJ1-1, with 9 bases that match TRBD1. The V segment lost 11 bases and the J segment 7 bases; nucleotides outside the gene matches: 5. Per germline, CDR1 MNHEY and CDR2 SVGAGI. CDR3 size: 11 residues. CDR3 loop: CAETGGGEAFF. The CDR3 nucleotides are TGTGCCGAGACAGGGGGTGGTGAAGCTTTCTTT.

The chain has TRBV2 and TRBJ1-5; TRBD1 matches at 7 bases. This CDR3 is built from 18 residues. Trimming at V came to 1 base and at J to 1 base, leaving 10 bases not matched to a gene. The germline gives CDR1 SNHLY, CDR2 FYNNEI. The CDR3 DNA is TGTGCCAGCAGTGAAGGGGGACAGATAGCAATCAGCAATCAGCCCCAGCATTTT. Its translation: CASSEGGQIAISNQPQHF.

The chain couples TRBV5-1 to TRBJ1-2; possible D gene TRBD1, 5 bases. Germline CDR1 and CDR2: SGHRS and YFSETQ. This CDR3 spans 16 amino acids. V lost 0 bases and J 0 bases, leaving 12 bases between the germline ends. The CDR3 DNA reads TGCGCCAGCAGCTTGGGAAGGGGTGCGGCTAACTATGGCTACACCTTC. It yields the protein CASSLGRGAANYGYTF. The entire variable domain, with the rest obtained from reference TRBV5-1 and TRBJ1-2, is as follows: KAGVTQTPRYLIKTRGQQVTLSCSPISGHRSVSWYQQTPGQGLQFLFEYFSETQRNKGNFPGRFSGRQFSNSRSEMNVSTLELGDSALYLCASSLGRGAANYGYTFGSGTRLTVV.

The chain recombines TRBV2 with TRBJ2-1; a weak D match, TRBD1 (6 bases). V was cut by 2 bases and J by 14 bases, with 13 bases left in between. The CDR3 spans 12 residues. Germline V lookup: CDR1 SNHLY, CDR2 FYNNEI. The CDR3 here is CASSELGGVEFF. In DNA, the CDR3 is TGTGCCAGCAGTGAATTAGGGGGTGTCGAGTTCTTC.

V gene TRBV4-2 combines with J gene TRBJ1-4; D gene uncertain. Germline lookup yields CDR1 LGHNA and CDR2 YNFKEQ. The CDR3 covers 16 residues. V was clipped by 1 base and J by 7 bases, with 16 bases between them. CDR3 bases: TGTGCCAGCAGCCAAGCTAAGTCCCAGGTTGGTGAAAAACTGTTTTTT. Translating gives CASSQAKSQVGEKLFF.

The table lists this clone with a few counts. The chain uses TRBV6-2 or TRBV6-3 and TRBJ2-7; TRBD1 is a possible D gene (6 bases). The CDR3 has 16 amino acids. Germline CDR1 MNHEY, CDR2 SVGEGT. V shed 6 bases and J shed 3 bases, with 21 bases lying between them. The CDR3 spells CASSSPQGPRYYEQYF. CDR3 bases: TGTGCCAGCAGCTCCCCACAGGGACCGCGCTACTACGAGCAGTACTTC.

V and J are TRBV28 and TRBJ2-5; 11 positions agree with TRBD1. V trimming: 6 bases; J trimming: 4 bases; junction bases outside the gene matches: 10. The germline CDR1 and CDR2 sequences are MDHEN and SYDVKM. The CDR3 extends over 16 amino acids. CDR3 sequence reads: CASSLHAGTGGETQYF. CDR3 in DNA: TGTGCCAGCAGCCTTCACGCCGGGACAGGGGGAGAGACCCAGTACTTC.

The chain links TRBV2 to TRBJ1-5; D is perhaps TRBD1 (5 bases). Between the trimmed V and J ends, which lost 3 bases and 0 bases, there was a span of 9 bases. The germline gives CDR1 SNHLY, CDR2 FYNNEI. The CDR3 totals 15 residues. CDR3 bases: TGTGCCAGCAGTGATAAGGGGCTTAGCAATCAGCCCCAGCATTTT. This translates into CASSDKGLSNQPQHF.

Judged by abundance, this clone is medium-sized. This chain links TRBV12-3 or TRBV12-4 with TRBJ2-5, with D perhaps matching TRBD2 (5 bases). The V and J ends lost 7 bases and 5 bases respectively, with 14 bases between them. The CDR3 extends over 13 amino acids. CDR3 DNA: TGTGCCAGCACTCCAGCGGAAGATGAGACCCAGTACTTC. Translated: CASTPAEDETQYF.

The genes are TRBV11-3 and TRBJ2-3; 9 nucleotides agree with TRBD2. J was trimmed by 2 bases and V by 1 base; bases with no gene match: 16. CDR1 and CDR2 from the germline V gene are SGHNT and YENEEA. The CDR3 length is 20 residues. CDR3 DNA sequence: TGTGCCAGCAGCTTAGTACCCTTTGGGTCTAGCGGGATGGTCACAGATACGCAGTATTTT. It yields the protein CASSLVPFGSSGMVTDTQYF.

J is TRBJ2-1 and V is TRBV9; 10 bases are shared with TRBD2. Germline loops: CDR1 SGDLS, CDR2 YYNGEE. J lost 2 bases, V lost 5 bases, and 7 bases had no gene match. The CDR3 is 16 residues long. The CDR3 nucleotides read TGTGCCAGCAGTTCCCGGACTAGCGGTCCCTACAATGAGCAGTTCTTC. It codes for CASSSRTSGPYNEQFF.

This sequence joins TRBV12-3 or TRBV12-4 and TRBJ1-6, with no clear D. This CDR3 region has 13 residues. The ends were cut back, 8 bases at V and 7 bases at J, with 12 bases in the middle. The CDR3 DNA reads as TGTGCCAGCTCCGAGGCCGGGAATTCACCCCTCCACTTT. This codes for CASSEAGNSPLHF.

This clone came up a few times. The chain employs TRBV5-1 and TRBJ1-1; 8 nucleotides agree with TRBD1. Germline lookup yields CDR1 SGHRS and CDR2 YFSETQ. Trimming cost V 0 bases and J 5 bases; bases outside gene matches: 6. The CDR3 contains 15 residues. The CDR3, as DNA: TGCGCCAGCAGCTTGGCCGCAGGGGGCCTGACTGAAGCTTTCTTT. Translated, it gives CASSLAAGGLTEAFF.

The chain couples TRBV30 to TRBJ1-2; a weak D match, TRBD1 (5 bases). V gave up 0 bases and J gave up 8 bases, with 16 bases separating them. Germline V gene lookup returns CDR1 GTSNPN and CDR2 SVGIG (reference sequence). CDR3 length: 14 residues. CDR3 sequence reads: CAWSVLLGEEGYTF. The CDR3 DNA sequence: TGTGCCTGGAGTGTACTTTTGGGGGAGGAAGGCTACACCTTC. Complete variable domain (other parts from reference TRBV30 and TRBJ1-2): SQTIHQWPATLVQPVGSPLSLECTVEGTSNPNLYWYRQAAGRGLQLLFYSVGIGQISSEVPQNLSASRPQDRQFILSSKKLLLSDSGFYLCAWSVLLGEEGYTFGSGTRLTVV.

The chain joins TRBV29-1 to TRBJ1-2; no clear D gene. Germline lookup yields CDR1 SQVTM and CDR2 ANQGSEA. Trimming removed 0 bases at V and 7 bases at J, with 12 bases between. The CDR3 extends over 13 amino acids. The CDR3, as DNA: TGCAGCGTTGAAGATCCCACTGAATCTGGCTACACCTTC. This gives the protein CSVEDPTESGYTF.

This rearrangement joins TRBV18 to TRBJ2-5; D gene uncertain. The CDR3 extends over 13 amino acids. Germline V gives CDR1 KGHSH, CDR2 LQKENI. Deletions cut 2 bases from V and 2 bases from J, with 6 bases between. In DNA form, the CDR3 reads TGTGCCAGCTCACCAATAGTGCAAGAGACCCAGTACTTC. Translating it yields CASSPIVQETQYF.

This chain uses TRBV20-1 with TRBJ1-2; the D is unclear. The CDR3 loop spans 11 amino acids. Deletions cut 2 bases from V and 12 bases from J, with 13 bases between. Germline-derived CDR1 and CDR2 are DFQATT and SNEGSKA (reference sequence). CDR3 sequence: CSARTQWFDTF. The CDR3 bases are TGCAGTGCTAGAACACAGTGGTTTGACACCTTC.

CDR3 amino acids: CASSQDSSPQNSPLHF. CDR3 bases: TGCGCCAGCAGCCAAGACTCGAGCCCTCAAAATTCACCCCTCCACTTT. The V gene is TRBV4-1, the J gene TRBJ1-6; D not resolved. This CDR3 region has 16 residues. Trimming left V 0 bases short and J 7 bases short, with 13 bases between. CDR1 MGHRA and CDR2 YSYEKL come from the germline V gene.

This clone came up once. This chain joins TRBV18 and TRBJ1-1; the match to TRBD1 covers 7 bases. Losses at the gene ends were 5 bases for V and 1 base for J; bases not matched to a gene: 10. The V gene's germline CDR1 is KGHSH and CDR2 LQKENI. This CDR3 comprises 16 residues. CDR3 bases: TGTGCCAGCTCAACCGACAGGGACCTCACGAACACTGAAGCTTTCTTT. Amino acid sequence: CASSTDRDLTNTEAFF.

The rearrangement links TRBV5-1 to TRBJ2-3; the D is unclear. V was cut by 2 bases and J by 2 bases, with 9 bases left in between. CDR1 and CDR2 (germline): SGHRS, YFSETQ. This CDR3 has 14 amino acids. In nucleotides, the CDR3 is TGCGCCAGCAGCTTACGGAGTCACACAGATACGCAGTATTTT. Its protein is CASSLRSHTDTQYF.

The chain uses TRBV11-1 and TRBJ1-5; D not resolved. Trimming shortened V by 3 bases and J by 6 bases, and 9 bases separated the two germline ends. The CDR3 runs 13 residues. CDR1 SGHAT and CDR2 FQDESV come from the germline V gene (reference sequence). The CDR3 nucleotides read TGTGCCAGCAGCTTGGGGAGGTCTCAGCCCCAGCATTTT. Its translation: CASSLGRSQPQHF.